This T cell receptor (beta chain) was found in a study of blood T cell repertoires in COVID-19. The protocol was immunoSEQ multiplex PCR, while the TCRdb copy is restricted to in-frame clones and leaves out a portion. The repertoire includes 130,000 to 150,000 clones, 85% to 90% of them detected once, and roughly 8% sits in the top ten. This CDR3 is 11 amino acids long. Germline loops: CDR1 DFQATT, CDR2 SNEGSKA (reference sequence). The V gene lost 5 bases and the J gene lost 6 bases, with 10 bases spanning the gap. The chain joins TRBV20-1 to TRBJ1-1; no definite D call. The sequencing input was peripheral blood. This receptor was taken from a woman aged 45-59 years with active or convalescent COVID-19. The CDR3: CSAGRSAEAFF. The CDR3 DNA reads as TGCAGTGCTGGGCGATCGGCTGAAGCTTTCTTT.